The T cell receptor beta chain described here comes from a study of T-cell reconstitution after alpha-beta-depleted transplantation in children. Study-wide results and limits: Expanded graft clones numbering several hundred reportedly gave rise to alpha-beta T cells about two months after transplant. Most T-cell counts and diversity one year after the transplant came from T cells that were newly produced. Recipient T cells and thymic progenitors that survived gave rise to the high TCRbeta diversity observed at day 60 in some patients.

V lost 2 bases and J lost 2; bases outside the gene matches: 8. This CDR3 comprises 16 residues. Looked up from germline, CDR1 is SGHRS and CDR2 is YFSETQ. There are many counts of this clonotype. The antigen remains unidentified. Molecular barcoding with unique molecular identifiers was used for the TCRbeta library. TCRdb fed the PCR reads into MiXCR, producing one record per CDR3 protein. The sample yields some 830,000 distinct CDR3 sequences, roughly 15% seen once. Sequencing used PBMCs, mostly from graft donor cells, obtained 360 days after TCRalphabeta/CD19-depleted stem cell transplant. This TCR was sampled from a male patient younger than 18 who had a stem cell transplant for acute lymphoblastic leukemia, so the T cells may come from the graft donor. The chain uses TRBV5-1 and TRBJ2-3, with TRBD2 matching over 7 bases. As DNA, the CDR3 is TGCGCCAGCAGCTTACCTAGCGGTGGCTACACAGATACGCAGTATTTT. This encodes CASSLPSGGYTDTQYF.